This TCR beta chain came from a study of cytomegalovirus exposure and HLA in healthy donors. The CDR3 extends over 15 amino acids. V gave up 3 bases and J gave up 4 bases; unmatched junction bases: 8. Germline CDR1 is SGHAT and CDR2 is FQNNGV. Amplification used 60 Vbeta primers and 13 Jbeta primers. Here immunoSEQ multiplex PCR was the method, and the copy in TCRdb shows in-frame clones only, minus some. The sample carries 250,000 or so clones, 92% recorded once. This TCR was sampled from a girl aged 2 to 9 in good health and CMV-seronegative. The chain is built from TRBV11-2 and TRBJ2-5; 7 bases are shared with TRBD2. Sequencing was carried out using PBMCs. This chain's CDR3 is CASSFERGPLETQYF. The DNA of the CDR3 is TGTGCCAGCAGCTTCGAGCGGGGCCCTCTAGAGACCCAGTACTTC.